The TCR beta chain under discussion was sequenced for a study of a mutant IDH1 vaccine in newly diagnosed glioma (dated by TCRdb to 2020 to 2023). With regard to the full study: Vaccination was initiated 4-6 weeks after radiotherapy alone, or concurrently with temozolomide cycles in the chemotherapy-containing groups. The roughly 30 treated patients were roughly 62% male and around 38% female, with a mean age of roughly 42 years. Prior to enrollment, patients had been given standard therapy consisting of radiotherapy alone, temozolomide alone, or radiochemotherapy with temozolomide, with the combination given to most patients. The week-35 safety follow-up took place at visit V12, and the week-47 end of study took place at visit V13. Six visits were used for peripheral blood collection: V03 (baseline), V05, V07, V10, V12 and V13. For exploratory analyses, under 30 treated patients had longitudinal TCRB deep sequencing done wherever samples were available. Overall study results and their limits: No apparent relationship was observed between pseudoprogression and alterations in the top peripheral T cell clonotypes detected by TCRB sequencing. It was noted by the authors that analyses of patient blood samples could not be reproduced owing to sample limitations. Immune responses induced by the vaccine were seen in approximately 93% of patients across multiple MHC alleles. PBMC samples for TCRB deep sequencing were selected based on availability.

The library was built by means of the immunoSEQ multiplex PCR assay. Rearranged TCR beta chain sequences were amplified using the hsTCRB Kit according to the manufacturer's protocol. Sequencing of TCRB libraries was carried out on an Illumina MiSeq. Under the source paper's analysis protocol: Demultiplexing, trimming and gene mapping were performed with the kit vendor's proprietary platform. TCRdb re-hosts the immuneACCESS table, in-frame sequences only. Its copies lack some clones; in the studies checked, an unresolved V gene accounts for under half of them, and the cause for the rest is not known. V and J calls and clone size are as listed in that table; D and trimming were resolved from the DNA. Counted in this sample were 35,000 to 45,000 clones; 65% to 80% of them appeared once. Of the sample, over 7.5% is held by the ten largest clones. CDR1 and CDR2 are read off the germline V gene (reference sequence) as SEHNR and FQNEAQ. Trimming takes 5 bases from V and 7 bases from J, and the germline ends sit 14 bases apart. The CDR3 runs 13 amino acids, cysteine and phenylalanine included. The only DNA kept is the CDR3, 39 bases in frame from the first base.

Reading the label with the study, this specimen's time point is: week 47, end of study. Each vaccine dose, consisting of 300 ug of a 20-mer mutant IDH1 peptide in Montanide, was administered subcutaneously with topical imiquimod. Eight vaccinations were administered to patients in weeks 1, 3, 5, 7, 11, 15, 19 and 23, corresponding to visits V03 through V10. Donors had newly diagnosed WHO grade 3 or 4 IDH1-mutant astrocytomas with loss of nuclear ATRX. The samples were drawn from NOA16, a multicentre, single-arm, open-label phase I trial in Germany that tested a mutant IDH1 peptide vaccine in humans for the first time. Genomic DNA for TCRB sequencing was isolated from EDTA blood with the DNeasy Blood and Tissue Kit. On this clone: Its antigen specificity is not known. Qualities for individual bases were not recorded, and no much larger clone is one base off.

Recombination joined TRBV7-9 with TRBJ1-1, and the D gene may be TRBD1, 6 bases matching. Sequencing used PBMCs, obtained from a glioma patient whose treatment included an IDH1 peptide vaccine. This TCR came from a middle-aged man with glioma. CDR3 sequence: CASSLGGGGEAFF. The sequenced DNA is TGTGCCAGCAGCCTAGGGGGGGGTGGTGAAGCTTTCTTT.